There are a few counts of the clone carrying this T cell receptor (beta chain). The record originates from a study of T cell changes during pregnancy in multiple sclerosis. Profiling relied on immunoSEQ multiplex PCR, and the TCRdb table lists in-frame clones only, not all of them. The sample gives approximately 40,000 clones, 89% of which show up once; roughly 12% is in the top ten. The sequence was obtained from a female donor with multiple sclerosis, enrolled in a pregnancy study. Sample: CD8+ T cells from peripheral blood mononuclear cells, taken in the third trimester of pregnancy.

The CDR3 coding sequence is TGTGCCAGCAGCTTAATGCAGGGTACAGATACGCAGTATTTT. Translation: CASSLMQGTDTQYF. V gene TRBV7-6 combines with J gene TRBJ2-3, with D perhaps TRBD1 (5 bases). Deletions cut 2 bases from V and 3 bases from J, with 9 bases between. The CDR3 covers 14 residues. In germline, CDR1 is SGHVS, CDR2 FNYEAQ.